Sequencing of this TCR beta chain was carried out in a study of blood T cells in healthy people across ages. About the research overall: The capture of about one barcoded beta molecule per two T cells was achieved by template switching. Study findings and constraints: A roughly linear age-dependent decrease characterized TCR beta diversity per million T cells.

Germline V CDR1 and CDR2: MNHEY, SVGAGI. With 0 bases removed from V and 0 bases from J, the gap between germline ends came to 21 bases. This CDR3 contains 20 residues. A second PCR of roughly 7 to 11 cycles used a sample-barcoded 5' primer and a J-beta primer mix. One entry per CDR3 protein results from TCRdb running MiXCR on the 5' RACE reads. The data hold 780,000 or so distinct CDR3 sequences, with roughly 25% observed a single time. This clonotype is a singleton in its sample. The target antigen is unknown. Separately, the same data were catalogued under a study of T cells of mothers and their children. That source reports: Overlap measured in related mother-child pairs was slightly, non-significantly higher than in unrelated pairs. The data showed no persistent microchimeric T cell clones.

V usage is TRBV6-5 and J usage is TRBJ1-3, with D perhaps matching TRBD1 (5 bases). Sequenced sample: blood. The TCR was taken from a boy younger than 18 in good health. As DNA, the CDR3 is TGTGCCAGCAGTTACTCCTCCCCGGTGAGCGGGGGGTCCTCTGGAAACACCATATATTTT. Translated, it gives CASSYSSPVSGGSSGNTIYF.